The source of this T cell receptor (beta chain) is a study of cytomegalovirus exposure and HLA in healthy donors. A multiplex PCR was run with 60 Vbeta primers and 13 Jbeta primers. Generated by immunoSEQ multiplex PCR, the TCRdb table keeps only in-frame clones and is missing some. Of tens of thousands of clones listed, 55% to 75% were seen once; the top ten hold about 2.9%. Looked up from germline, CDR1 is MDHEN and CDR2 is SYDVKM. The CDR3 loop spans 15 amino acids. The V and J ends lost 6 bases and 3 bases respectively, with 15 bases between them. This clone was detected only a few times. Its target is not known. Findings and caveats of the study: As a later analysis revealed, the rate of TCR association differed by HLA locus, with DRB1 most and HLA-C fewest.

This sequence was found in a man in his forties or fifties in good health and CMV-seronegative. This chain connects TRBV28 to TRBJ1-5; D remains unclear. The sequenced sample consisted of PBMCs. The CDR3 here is CASSNAGADNQPQHF. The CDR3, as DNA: TGTGCCAGCAGCAATGCGGGCGCGGACAATCAGCCCCAGCATTTT.